These 13 T cell receptor beta chains were sequenced from one sample in a study of blood T cells in healthy people across ages. The use of a sample-barcoded 5' primer and a J-beta primer mix characterized a second PCR of roughly 6 to 11 cycles. TCRdb reprocessed the 5' RACE reads with MiXCR, giving one entry per CDR3 protein. Counted here are roughly 800,000 distinct CDR3 sequences, 58% occurring once; the ten biggest clones make up roughly 20%. Input material: blood. The source is a young man in good health.

This clonotype appeared many times. This chain joins TRBV12-3 or TRBV12-4 and TRBJ2-7; 9 bases align to TRBD2. The CDR3 covers 15 residues. The J segment lost 1 base and the V segment lost 5 bases, leaving 6 bases of the junction unmatched. For the CDR3, the DNA is TGTGCCAGCAGTGCCGTAGCGGGGGCATCCTACGAGCAGTACTTC. The encoded protein is CASSAVAGASYEQYF.

The V call is TRBV5-4, the J call TRBJ2-3, with 8 bases aligning to TRBD2. The CDR3 loop spans 16 amino acids. Germline V lookup: CDR1 SGHNT, CDR2 YYREEE (reference sequence). The junction had 9 bases not matched to a gene; V was cut back by 6 bases and J by 0 bases. The CDR3 nucleotides are TGTGCCAGCACCGCGGGCGGGAGGCTTAGCACAGATACGCAGTATTTT. It yields the protein CASTAGGRLSTDTQYF.

This chain links TRBV12-3 or TRBV12-4 with TRBJ1-4; no definite D call. V lost 5 bases and J 6 bases, leaving 13 bases between the germline ends. The CDR3 length is 14 residues. The CDR3 sequence is CASSEERVYEKLFF. Here the CDR3 DNA reads TGTGCCAGCAGTGAAGAAAGGGTGTATGAAAAACTGTTTTTT.

The CDR3 coding sequence is TGTGCCAGCAGTCCGCAGGTTCGCCCCCTCCACTTT. Translation: CASSPQVRPLHF. The chain links TRBV28 to TRBJ1-6; D ambiguous. The V end lost 5 bases, the J end lost 13 bases, and 12 bases lay between the germline ends. CDR3 length: 12 amino acids. Germline lookup yields CDR1 MDHEN and CDR2 SYDVKM.

The chain uses TRBV12-5 and TRBJ1-1; D unresolved. Germline CDR1 is LGHNT and CDR2 is FRNRAP. With 1 base removed from V and 7 bases from J, the gap between germline ends came to 10 bases. This CDR3 contains 13 residues. CDR3 sequence (DNA): TGTGCTAGTGGTTTGGGGTTCAGCGGTGAAGCTTTCTTT. Amino acid sequence: CASGLGFSGEAFF.

This clonotype was seen only a few times. J is TRBJ2-5 and V is TRBV7-2; D perhaps matches TRBD2 (6 bases). This CDR3 is 19 amino acids long. Germline CDR1 and CDR2: SGHTA and FQGNSA. V dropped 2 bases and J dropped 0 bases, with 22 bases sitting between them. DNA for the CDR3: TGTGCCAGCAGCTTATACGGGTGGAATCGTGCGGGGAACCAAGAGACCCAGTACTTC. This translates into CASSLYGWNRAGNQETQYF.

The gene calls are TRBV20-1 and TRBJ2-1, with TRBD2 identical over 9 bases. The J segment lost 7 bases and the V segment lost 5 bases, leaving 9 bases of the junction unmatched. This CDR3 spans 14 amino acids. Germline assignment: CDR1 DFQATT and CDR2 SNEGSKA (reference sequence). For the CDR3, the DNA is TGCAGTGCTCGCTATAGCGGGAGTAGGAATGAGCAGTTCTTC. It translates to CSARYSGSRNEQFF.

The J gene is TRBJ1-6, the V gene TRBV20-1, with 7 bases identical to TRBD1. The ends lost 6 bases at V and 6 bases at J; junction bases unmatched: 5. The CDR3 loop spans 13 amino acids. Per the germline V gene, CDR1 is DFQATT and CDR2 is SNEGSKA (reference sequence). CDR3 sequence: CSAAGGINSPLHF. DNA of the CDR3: TGCAGTGCCGCAGGGGGGATTAATTCACCCCTCCACTTT.

The rearrangement uses TRBV5-6 and TRBJ2-5; D is possibly TRBD2 (6 bases). CDR1 SGHDT and CDR2 YYEEEE come from the germline V gene. The CDR3 spans 16 residues. Trimming took off 0 bases at V and 5 bases at J, with 17 bases between the two ends. CDR3 in amino acids: CASSLVVADMFETQYF. The CDR3 DNA reads as TGTGCCAGCAGCTTGGTAGTAGCGGACATGTTTGAGACCCAGTACTTC.

In its sample, this clonotype was seen a few times. The V gene is TRBV24-1, the J gene TRBJ2-3, with D perhaps TRBD2 (6 bases). CDR3 length: 14 amino acids. V lost 0 bases and J 5 bases, leaving 8 bases between the germline ends. The V gene's germline CDR1 is KGHDR and CDR2 SFDVKD. The CDR3 here is CATSDLTAGDTQYF. The DNA for the CDR3 is TGTGCCACCAGTGATTTGACAGCGGGAGATACGCAGTATTTT.

The chain recombines TRBV12-3 or TRBV12-4 with TRBJ1-2; 7 positions match TRBD1. V gave up 5 bases and J gave up 4 bases; unmatched junction bases: 7. This CDR3 spans 14 amino acids. This chain's CDR3 is CASSRRDSPYGYTF. The CDR3 nucleotides read TGTGCCAGCAGTCGCCGGGACAGTCCCTATGGCTACACCTTC.

V is TRBV20-1 and J is TRBJ1-4; possible D gene TRBD1, 6 bases. V lost 6 bases and J lost 6, with 20 bases in between. Looked up from germline, CDR1 is DFQATT and CDR2 is SNEGSKA (reference sequence). The CDR3 extends over 15 amino acids. CDR3 region: CSAPDSQGSDEKLFF. The CDR3 DNA sequence: TGCAGTGCCCCCGATTCTCAGGGGTCAGATGAAAAACTGTTTTTT.

This chain connects TRBV2 to TRBJ1-4; 8 bases agree with TRBD1. From germline, CDR1 is SNHLY and CDR2 FYNNEI. This CDR3 comprises 14 residues. V lost 8 bases to trimming and J lost 10 bases; unmatched junction nucleotides: 12. In DNA form, the CDR3 reads TGTGCCAGCGCCTGGCAATTACAGGGGGGAAAACTGTTTTTT. Its protein product is CASAWQLQGGKLFF.